The 13 T cell receptor beta chains given below trace back to one sample, sequenced in a study of blood T cell repertoires in COVID-19. Sequencing used immunoSEQ multiplex PCR; TCRdb keeps in-frame clones, though not all of them. The sample has 200,000 to 300,000 clones, roughly 84% seen once. Material for sequencing was peripheral blood. The receptors originated from a human donor in a cohort sampled during active COVID-19.

The chain recombines TRBV6-5 with TRBJ2-7; possible D gene TRBD2, 5 bases. There are 14 residues in the CDR3. Looked up from germline, CDR1 is MNHEY and CDR2 is SVGAGI. V lost 2 bases and J lost 3, with 11 bases in between. CDR3 region: CASSYVAGNYEQYF. DNA of the CDR3: TGTGCCAGCAGTTACGTGGCCGGGAACTACGAGCAGTACTTC.

The J gene is TRBJ2-1, the V gene TRBV5-4, with 7 bases that match TRBD2. CDR1 and CDR2 from the germline V gene are SGHNT and YYREEE (reference sequence). The V segment lost 3 bases and the J segment 5 bases; nucleotides outside the gene matches: 5. The CDR3 is made up of 14 amino acids. CDR3 protein: CASSSKLAHNEQFF. DNA for the CDR3: TGTGCCAGCAGCTCGAAACTAGCGCACAATGAGCAGTTCTTC.

A few counts support this clone. CDR3 residues: CASTPGGSLLGQFF. The CDR3 bases are TGTGCCAGCACCCCCGGAGGTTCGTTGCTCGGGCAGTTCTTC. The rearrangement links TRBV9 to TRBJ2-1; tentative D call: TRBD2 (5 bases). The CDR3 contains 14 residues. Trimming removed 6 bases at V and 12 bases at J, with 22 bases between. Germline lookup yields CDR1 SGDLS and CDR2 YYNGEE.

The rearrangement joins TRBV2 to TRBJ2-1; D remains ambiguous. CDR1 and CDR2 (germline): SNHLY, FYNNEI. The CDR3 totals 12 residues. Between the trimmed V and J ends, which lost 7 bases and 3 bases, there was a span of 7 bases. The DNA for the CDR3 is TGTGCCAGCAACCCGGGCTACAATGAGCAGTTCTTC. Its translation is CASNPGYNEQFF.

This chain uses TRBV24-1 with TRBJ1-2, with 10 bases matching TRBD1. V lost 1 base to trimming and J lost 3 bases; unmatched junction nucleotides: 4. Germline V CDR1 and CDR2: KGHDR, SFDVKD. The CDR3 has 16 amino acids. The CDR3 region has the DNA TGTGCCACCAGTGATTTCCCCGGGACAGGGGACTATGGCTACACCTTC. This translates into CATSDFPGTGDYGYTF.

The chain has TRBV6-1 and TRBJ2-4, with TRBD1 matching over 9 bases. V lost 0 bases and J lost 3; bases outside the gene matches: 3. The CDR3 covers 16 residues. Germline-derived CDR1 and CDR2 are MNHNS and SASEGT. CDR3 in DNA: TGTGCCAGCAGTGAAGCATTGGGACAGGGCAAAAACATTCAGTACTTC. Encoded protein: CASSEALGQGKNIQYF.

V and J are TRBV7-2 and TRBJ2-5, with 16 bases identical to TRBD2. The trim removed 6 bases at V and 5 bases at J, leaving 9 bases unmatched. CDR3 length: 17 residues. Germline assignment: CDR1 SGHTA and CDR2 FQGNSA. This chain's CDR3 is CASRSGLAGGPLETQYF. CDR3 bases: TGTGCCAGCAGGTCGGGACTAGCGGGAGGGCCTTTGGAGACCCAGTACTTC. The full variable domain, in which reference TRBV7-2 and TRBJ2-5 provide the parts outside the CDR3, is GAGVSQSPSNKVTEKGKDVELRCDPISGHTALYWYRQSLGQGLEFLIYFQGNSAPDKSGLPSDRFSAERTGGSVSTLTIQRTQQEDSAVYLCASRSGLAGGPLETQYFGPGTRLLVL.

The chain carries TRBV5-6 and TRBJ2-1; TRBD2 matches 9 bases. J was trimmed by 10 bases and V by 0 bases; bases with no gene match: 14. The CDR3 length is 17 residues. In germline, CDR1 is SGHDT, CDR2 YYEEEE. CDR3 sequence (DNA): TGTGCCAGCAGCTTGGCCCGGGAGCGGGGGGCGTTCTGGGAGCAGTTCTTC. Protein product: CASSLARERGAFWEQFF. The full variable domain, completed using reference TRBV5-6 and TRBJ2-1, is DAGVTQSPTHLIKTRGQQVTLRCSPKSGHDTVSWYQQALGQGPQFIFQYYEEEERQRGNFPDRFSGHQFPNYSSELNVNALLLGDSALYLCASSLARERGAFWEQFFGPGTRLTVL.

This clone was detected only a few times. The chain employs TRBV9 and TRBJ2-7, with D maybe TRBD2 (5 bases). The CDR3 is 15 amino acids. The germline V gene encodes CDR1 SGDLS and CDR2 YYNGEE. V lost 1 base and J lost 7, with 18 bases in between. CDR3: CASSVTGTAGWEQYF. The CDR3 DNA reads as TGTGCCAGCAGCGTAACGGGAACAGCTGGTTGGGAGCAGTACTTC.

V usage is TRBV28 and J usage is TRBJ2-7, with 11 positions matching TRBD1. The CDR3 totals 14 residues. With V trimmed by 3 bases and J by 6 bases, 4 bases remained unmatched. The germline CDR1 and CDR2 sequences are MDHEN and SYDVKM. CDR3 sequence (DNA): TGTGCCAGCAGTTTTGGTGGGACAGGGGGCGAGCAGTACTTC. Amino acid sequence: CASSFGGTGGEQYF.

The sample holds one count of this clone. This chain uses TRBV27 with TRBJ2-1; D possibly corresponds to TRBD2 (6 bases). Per the germline V gene, CDR1 is MNHEY and CDR2 is SMNVEV (reference sequence). The V gene lost 6 bases and the J gene lost 4 bases, with 16 bases spanning the gap. The CDR3 length is 15 residues. This CDR3 is CASRRGDHNYNEQFF. The CDR3 DNA sequence: TGTGCCAGCAGGCGCGGGGACCACAATTACAATGAGCAGTTCTTC.

This clone appeared a single time. The J gene is TRBJ1-1, the V gene TRBV5-5; no definite D call. This CDR3 has 15 amino acids. Germline CDR1 SGHKS, CDR2 YYEKEE (reference sequence). Trimming took 3 bases from V and 4 from J, leaving 16 bases between them. CDR3 protein: CASSSAEVRGTEAFF. The CDR3 DNA reads as TGTGCCAGCAGCTCCGCTGAGGTCCGGGGCACTGAAGCTTTCTTT.

The CDR3 sequence: CASSQPGGATDTQYF. DNA for the CDR3: TGTGCCAGCAGCCAACCGGGGGGAGCCACAGATACGCAGTATTTT. This chain joins TRBV4-2 and TRBJ2-3, with 7 nucleotides matching TRBD2. Germline V lookup: CDR1 LGHNA, CDR2 YNFKEQ. There are 15 residues in the CDR3. V was clipped by 2 bases and J by 2 bases; unmatched bases: 4.